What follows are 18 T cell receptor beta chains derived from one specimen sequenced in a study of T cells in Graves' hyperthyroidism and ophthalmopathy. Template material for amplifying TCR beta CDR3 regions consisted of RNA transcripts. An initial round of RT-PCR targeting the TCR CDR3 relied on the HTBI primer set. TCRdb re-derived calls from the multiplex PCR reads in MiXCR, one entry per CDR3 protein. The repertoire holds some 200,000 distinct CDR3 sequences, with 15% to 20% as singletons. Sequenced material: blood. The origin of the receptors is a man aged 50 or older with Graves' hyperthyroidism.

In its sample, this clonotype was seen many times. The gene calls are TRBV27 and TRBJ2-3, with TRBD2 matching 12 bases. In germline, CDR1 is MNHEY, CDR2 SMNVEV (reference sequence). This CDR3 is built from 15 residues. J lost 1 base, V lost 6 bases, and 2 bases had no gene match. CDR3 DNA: TGTGCCAGCAGCCGACTAGCGGGAGGCACAGATACGCAGTATTTT. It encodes CASSRLAGGTDTQYF.

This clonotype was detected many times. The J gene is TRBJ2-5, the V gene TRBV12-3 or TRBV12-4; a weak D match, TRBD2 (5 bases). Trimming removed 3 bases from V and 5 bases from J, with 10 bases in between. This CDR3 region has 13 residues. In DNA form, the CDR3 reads TGTGCCAGCAGTTTTACTAGGCCGGAGACCCAGTACTTC. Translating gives CASSFTRPETQYF.

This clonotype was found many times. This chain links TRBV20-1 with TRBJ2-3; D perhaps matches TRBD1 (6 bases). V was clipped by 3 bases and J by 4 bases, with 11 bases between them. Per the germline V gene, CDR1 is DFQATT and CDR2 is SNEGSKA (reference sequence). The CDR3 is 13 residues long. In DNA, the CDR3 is TGCAGTGCTAGGCAGGGGTATTCAGATACGCAGTATTTT. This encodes CSARQGYSDTQYF.

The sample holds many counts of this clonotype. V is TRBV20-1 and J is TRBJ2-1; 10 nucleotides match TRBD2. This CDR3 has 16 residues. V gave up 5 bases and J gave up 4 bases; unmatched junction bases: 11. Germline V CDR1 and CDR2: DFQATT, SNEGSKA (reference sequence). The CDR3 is CSADGLAANRYNEQFF. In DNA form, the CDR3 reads TGCAGTGCTGACGGACTAGCGGCTAACAGATACAATGAGCAGTTCTTC.

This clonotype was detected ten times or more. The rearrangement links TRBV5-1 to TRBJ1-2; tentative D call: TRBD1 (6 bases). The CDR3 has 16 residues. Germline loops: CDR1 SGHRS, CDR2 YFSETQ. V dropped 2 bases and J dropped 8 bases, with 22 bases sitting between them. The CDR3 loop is CASSFTPGTKIGGYTF. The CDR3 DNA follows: TGCGCCAGCAGCTTCACTCCCGGGACAAAAATTGGAGGCTACACCTTC.

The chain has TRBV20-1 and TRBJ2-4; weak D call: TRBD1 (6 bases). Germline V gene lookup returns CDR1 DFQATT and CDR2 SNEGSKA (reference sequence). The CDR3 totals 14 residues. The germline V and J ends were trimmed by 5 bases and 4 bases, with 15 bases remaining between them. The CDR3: CSASRGSAKNIQYF. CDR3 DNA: TGCAGTGCTTCGAGGGGGTCTGCGAAAAACATTCAGTACTTC.

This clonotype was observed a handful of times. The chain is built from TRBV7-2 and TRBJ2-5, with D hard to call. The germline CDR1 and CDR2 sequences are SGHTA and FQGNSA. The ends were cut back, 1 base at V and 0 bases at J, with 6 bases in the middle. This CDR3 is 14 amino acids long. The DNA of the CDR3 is TGTGCCAGCAGCTTAGAAGTGGACCAAGAGACCCAGTACTTC. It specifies CASSLEVDQETQYF.

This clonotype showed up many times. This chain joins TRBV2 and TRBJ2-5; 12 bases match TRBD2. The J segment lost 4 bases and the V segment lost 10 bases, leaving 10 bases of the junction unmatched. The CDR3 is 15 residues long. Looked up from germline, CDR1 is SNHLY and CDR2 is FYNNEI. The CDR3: CATARLAGVGETQYF. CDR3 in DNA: TGTGCCACTGCCCGACTAGCGGGAGTAGGAGAGACCCAGTACTTC.

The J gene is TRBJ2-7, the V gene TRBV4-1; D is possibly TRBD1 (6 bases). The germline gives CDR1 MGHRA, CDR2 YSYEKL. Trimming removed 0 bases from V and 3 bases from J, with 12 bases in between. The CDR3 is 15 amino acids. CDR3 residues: CASSQDVGAGYEQYF. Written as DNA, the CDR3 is TGCGCCAGCAGCCAAGATGTGGGGGCGGGCTACGAGCAGTACTTC.

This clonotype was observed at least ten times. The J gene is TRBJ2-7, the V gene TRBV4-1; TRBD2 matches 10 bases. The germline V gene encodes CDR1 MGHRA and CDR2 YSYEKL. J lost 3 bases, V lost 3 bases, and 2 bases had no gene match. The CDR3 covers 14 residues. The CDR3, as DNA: TGCGCCAGCAGCCAGGGACTAGCGAACTACGAGCAGTACTTC. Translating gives CASSQGLANYEQYF.

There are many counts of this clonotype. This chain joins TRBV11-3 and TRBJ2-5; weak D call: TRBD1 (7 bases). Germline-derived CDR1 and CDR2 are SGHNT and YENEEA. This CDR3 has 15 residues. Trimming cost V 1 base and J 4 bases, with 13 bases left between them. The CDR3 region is CASSLVRGAGETQYF. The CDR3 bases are TGTGCCAGCAGCTTAGTCAGGGGGGCTGGAGAGACCCAGTACTTC.

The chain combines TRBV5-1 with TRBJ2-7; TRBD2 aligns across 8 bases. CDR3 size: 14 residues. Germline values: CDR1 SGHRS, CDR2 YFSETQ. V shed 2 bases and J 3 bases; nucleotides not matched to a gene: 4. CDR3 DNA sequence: TGCGCCAGCAGCTTAATGGGGACTAGCTACGAGCAGTACTTC. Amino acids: CASSLMGTSYEQYF.

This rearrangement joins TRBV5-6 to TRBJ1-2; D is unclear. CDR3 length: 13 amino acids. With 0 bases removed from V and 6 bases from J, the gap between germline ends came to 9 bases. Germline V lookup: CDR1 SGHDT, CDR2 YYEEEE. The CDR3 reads CASSLGAGNGYTF. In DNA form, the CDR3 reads TGTGCCAGCAGCTTGGGAGCCGGGAATGGCTACACCTTC. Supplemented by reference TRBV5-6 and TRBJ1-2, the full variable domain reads DAGVTQSPTHLIKTRGQQVTLRCSPKSGHDTVSWYQQALGQGPQFIFQYYEEEERQRGNFPDRFSGHQFPNYSSELNVNALLLGDSALYLCASSLGAGNGYTFGSGTRLTVV.

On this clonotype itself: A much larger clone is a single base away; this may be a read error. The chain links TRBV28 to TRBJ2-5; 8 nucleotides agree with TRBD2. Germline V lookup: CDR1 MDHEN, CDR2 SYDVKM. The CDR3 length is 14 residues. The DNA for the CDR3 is TGTGCCAGCGGTTTAAACGGGAGGGGGGAGACCCAGTACTTC. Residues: CASGLNGRGETQYF. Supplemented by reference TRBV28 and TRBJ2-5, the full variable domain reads DVKVTQSSRYLVKRTGEKVFLECVQDMDHENMFWYRQDPGLGLRLIYFSYDVKMKEKGDIPEGYSVSREKKERFSLILESASTNQTSMYLCASGLNGRGETQYFGPGTRLLVL.

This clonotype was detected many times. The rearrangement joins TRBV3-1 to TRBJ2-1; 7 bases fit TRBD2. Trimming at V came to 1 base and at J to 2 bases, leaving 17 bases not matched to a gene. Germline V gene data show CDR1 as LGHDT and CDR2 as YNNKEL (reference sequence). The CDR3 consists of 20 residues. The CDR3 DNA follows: TGTGCCAGCAGCCAAGTGGGGGGGGATAATCTCGGTAACCCCTACAATGAGCAGTTCTTC. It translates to CASSQVGGDNLGNPYNEQFF.

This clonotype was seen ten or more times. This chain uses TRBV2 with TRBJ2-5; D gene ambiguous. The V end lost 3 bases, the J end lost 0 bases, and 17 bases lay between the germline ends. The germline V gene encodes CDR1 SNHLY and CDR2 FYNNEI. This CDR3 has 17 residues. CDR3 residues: CASSETKFQVDQETQYF. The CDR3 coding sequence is TGTGCCAGCAGTGAGACGAAGTTTCAGGTGGACCAAGAGACCCAGTACTTC.

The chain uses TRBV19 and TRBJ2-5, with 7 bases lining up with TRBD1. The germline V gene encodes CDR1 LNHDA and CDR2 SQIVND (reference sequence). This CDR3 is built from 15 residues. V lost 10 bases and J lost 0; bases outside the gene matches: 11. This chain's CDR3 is CATRTGPLYQETQYF. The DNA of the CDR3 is TGTGCCACTAGGACAGGACCCTTGTACCAAGAGACCCAGTACTTC.

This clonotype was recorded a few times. Written as DNA, the CDR3 is TGCGCCAGCAGCTTGGGCAACAGGGGTGGAGAAAAACTGTTTTTT. Protein product: CASSLGNRGGEKLFF. V usage is TRBV5-1 and J usage is TRBJ1-4; 7 nucleotides align to TRBD1. After removal of 0 bases from V and 8 bases from J, the junction contained 7 bases not matched to a gene. The CDR3 has 15 residues. CDR1 and CDR2 from the germline V gene are SGHRS and YFSETQ. The full variable domain, in which reference TRBV5-1 and TRBJ1-4 provide the parts outside the CDR3, is KAGVTQTPRYLIKTRGQQVTLSCSPISGHRSVSWYQQTPGQGLQFLFEYFSETQRNKGNFPGRFSGRQFSNSRSEMNVSTLELGDSALYLCASSLGNRGGEKLFFGSGTQLSVL.